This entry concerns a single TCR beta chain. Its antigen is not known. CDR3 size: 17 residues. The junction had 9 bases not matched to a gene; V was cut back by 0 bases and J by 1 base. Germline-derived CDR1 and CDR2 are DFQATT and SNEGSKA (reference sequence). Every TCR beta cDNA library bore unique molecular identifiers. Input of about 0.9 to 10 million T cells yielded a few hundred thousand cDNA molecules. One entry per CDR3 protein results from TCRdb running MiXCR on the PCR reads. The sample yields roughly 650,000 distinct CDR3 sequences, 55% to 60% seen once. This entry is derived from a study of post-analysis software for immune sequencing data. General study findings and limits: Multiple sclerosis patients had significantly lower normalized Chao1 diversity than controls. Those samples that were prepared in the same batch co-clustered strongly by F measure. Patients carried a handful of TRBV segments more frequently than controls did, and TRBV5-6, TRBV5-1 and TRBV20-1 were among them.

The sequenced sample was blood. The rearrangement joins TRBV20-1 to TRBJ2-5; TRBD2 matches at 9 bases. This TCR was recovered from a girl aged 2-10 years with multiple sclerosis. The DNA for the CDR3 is TGCAGTGCTAGAGATGTGGGGACTAGCTGGGGCCAAGAGACCCAGTACTTC. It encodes CSARDVGTSWGQETQYF.